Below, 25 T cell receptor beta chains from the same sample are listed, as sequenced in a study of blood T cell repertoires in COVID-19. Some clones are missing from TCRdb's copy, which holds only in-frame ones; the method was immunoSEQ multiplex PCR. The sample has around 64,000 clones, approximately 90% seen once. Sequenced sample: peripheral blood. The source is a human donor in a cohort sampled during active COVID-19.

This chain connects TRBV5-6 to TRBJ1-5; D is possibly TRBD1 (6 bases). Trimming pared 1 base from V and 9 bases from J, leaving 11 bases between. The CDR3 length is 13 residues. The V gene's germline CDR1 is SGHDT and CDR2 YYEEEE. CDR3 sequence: CASSLQGLGPQHF. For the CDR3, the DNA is TGTGCCAGCAGCTTGCAGGGGTTAGGGCCCCAGCATTTT. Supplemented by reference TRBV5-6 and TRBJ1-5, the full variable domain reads DAGVTQSPTHLIKTRGQQVTLRCSPKSGHDTVSWYQQALGQGPQFIFQYYEEEERQRGNFPDRFSGHQFPNYSSELNVNALLLGDSALYLCASSLQGLGPQHFGDGTRLSIL.

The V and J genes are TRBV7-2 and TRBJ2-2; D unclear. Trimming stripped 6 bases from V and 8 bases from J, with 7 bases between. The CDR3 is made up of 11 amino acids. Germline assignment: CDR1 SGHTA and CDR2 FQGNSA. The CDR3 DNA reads TGTGCCAGCAGTACCAGGGGGGAGCTGTTTTTT. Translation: CASSTRGELFF. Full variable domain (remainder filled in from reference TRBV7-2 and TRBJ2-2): GAGVSQSPSNKVTEKGKDVELRCDPISGHTALYWYRQSLGQGLEFLIYFQGNSAPDKSGLPSDRFSAERTGGSVSTLTIQRTQQEDSAVYLCASSTRGELFFGEGSRLTVL.

The CDR3 DNA reads TGCGCCAGCAGCTCCGGACGGGGCAATGAGCAGTTCTTC. It is translated as CASSSGRGNEQFF. V is TRBV5-1 and J is TRBJ2-1; D is perhaps TRBD2 (5 bases). The germline gives CDR1 SGHRS, CDR2 YFSETQ. This CDR3 has 13 amino acids. The germline V and J ends were trimmed by 3 bases and 6 bases, with 10 bases remaining between them.

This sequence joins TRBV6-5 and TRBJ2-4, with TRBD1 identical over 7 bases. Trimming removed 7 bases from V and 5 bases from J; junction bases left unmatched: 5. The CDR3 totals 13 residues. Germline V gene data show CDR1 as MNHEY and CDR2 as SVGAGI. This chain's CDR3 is CASTRTGENIQYF. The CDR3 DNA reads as TGTGCCAGCACCCGGACAGGTGAAAACATTCAGTACTTC.

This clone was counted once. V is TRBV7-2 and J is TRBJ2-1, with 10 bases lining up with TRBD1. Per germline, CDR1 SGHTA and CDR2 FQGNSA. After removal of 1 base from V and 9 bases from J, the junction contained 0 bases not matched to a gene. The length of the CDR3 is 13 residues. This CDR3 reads CASSLGDRGEQFF. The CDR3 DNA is TGTGCCAGCAGCTTAGGGGACAGGGGTGAGCAGTTCTTC.

In DNA, the CDR3 is TGTGCCAGCCGGACAGGTATTAACACTGAAGCTTTCTTT. It encodes CASRTGINTEAFF. V is TRBV12-3 or TRBV12-4 and J is TRBJ1-1, with TRBD1 matching 7 bases. V was clipped by 8 bases and J by 2 bases; unmatched bases: 5. This CDR3 is 13 amino acids long.

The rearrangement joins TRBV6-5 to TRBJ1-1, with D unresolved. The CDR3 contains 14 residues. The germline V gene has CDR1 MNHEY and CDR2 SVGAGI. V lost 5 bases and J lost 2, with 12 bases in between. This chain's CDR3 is CASSPMGVNTEAFF. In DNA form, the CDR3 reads TGTGCCAGCAGTCCTATGGGCGTTAACACTGAAGCTTTCTTT.

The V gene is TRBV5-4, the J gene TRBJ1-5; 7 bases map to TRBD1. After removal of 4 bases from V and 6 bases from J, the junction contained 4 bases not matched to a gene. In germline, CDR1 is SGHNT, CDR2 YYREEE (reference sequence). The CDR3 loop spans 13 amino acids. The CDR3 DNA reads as TGTGCCAGCAGCCGGGACAGCTCTCAGCCCCAGCATTTT. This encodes CASSRDSSQPQHF.

Written as DNA, the CDR3 is TGTGCCAGCAGCCAAGTCCAGCTAGACACCGGGGAGCTGTTTTTT. Amino acids: CASSQVQLDTGELFF. The rearrangement links TRBV4-2 to TRBJ2-2; no reliable D call. Trimming shortened V by 1 base and J by 3 bases, and 9 bases separated the two germline ends. The CDR3 is 15 amino acids. CDR1 is LGHNA, CDR2 YNFKEQ, per germline.

The CDR3 DNA reads TGCGCCAGCAGCTGGGGGGCAGGGAGGGACACTGAAGCTTTCTTT. It translates to CASSWGAGRDTEAFF. The chain links TRBV5-1 to TRBJ1-1; D is possibly TRBD1 (6 bases). The CDR3 has 15 residues. V was clipped by 3 bases and J by 3 bases, with 15 bases between them. In germline, CDR1 is SGHRS, CDR2 YFSETQ.

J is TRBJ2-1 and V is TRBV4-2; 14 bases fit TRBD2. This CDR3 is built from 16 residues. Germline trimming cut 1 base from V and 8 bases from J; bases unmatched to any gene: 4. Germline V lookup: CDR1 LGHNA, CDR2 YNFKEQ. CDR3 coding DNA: TGTGCCAGCAGCCAAGTGGGGACTAGCGGGAGCGATGAGCAGTTCTTC. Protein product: CASSQVGTSGSDEQFF.

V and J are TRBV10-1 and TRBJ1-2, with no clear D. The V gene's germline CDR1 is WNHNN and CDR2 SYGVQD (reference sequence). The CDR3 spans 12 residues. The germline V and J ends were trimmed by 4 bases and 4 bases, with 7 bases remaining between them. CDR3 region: CASSANFYGYTF. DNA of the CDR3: TGCGCCAGCAGTGCTAACTTCTATGGCTACACCTTC.

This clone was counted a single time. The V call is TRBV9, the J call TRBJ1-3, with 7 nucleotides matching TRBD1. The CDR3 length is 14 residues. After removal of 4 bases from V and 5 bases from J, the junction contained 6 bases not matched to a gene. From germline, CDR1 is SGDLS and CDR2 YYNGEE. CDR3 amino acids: CASSLGTDRNTIYF. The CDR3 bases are TGTGCCAGCAGCCTTGGGACAGATAGAAACACCATATATTTT.

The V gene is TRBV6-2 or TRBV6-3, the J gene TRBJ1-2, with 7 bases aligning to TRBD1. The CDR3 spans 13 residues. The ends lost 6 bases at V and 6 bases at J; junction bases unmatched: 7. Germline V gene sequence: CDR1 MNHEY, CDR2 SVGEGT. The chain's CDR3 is CASSLGQVHGYTF. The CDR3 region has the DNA TGTGCCAGCAGCCTTGGACAGGTCCATGGCTACACCTTC.

The CDR3 DNA is TGTGCCAGCAGTTCTCCGCTCGGACCCGGGACTACCTGGAATGAGCAGTTCTTC. As protein: CASSSPLGPGTTWNEQFF. This chain joins TRBV6-2 or TRBV6-3 and TRBJ2-1; 7 nucleotides line up with TRBD2. V trimming: 4 bases; J trimming: 7 bases; junction bases outside the gene matches: 19. CDR1 and CDR2 from the germline V gene are MNHEY and SVGEGT. CDR3 length: 18 amino acids.

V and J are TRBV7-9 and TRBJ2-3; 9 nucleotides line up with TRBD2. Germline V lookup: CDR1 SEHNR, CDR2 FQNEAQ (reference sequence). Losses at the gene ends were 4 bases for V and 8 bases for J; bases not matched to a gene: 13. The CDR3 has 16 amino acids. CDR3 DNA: TGTGCCAGCAGCTCAATAGCGGGAGTTCTTCTTGGTACGCAGTATTTT. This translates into CASSSIAGVLLGTQYF.

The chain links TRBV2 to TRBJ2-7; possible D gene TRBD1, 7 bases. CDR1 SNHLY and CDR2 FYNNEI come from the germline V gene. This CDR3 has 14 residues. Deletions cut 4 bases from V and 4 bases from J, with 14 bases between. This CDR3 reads CASSARAGGYEQYF. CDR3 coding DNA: TGTGCCAGCAGTGCCCGGGCAGGGGGGTACGAGCAGTACTTC.

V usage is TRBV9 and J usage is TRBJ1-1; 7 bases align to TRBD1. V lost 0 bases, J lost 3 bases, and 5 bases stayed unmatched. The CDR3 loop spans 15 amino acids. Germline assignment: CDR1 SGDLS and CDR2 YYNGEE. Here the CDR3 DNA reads TGTGCCAGCAGCGTAGTTGGGACAGAGGACACTGAAGCTTTCTTT. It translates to CASSVVGTEDTEAFF.

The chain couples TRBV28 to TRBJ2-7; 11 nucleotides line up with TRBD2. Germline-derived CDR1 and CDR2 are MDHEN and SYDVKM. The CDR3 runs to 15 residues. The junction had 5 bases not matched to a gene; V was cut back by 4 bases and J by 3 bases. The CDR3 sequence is CASSSPGLADYEQYF. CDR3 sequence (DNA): TGTGCCAGCAGTTCACCGGGACTAGCGGACTACGAGCAGTACTTC.

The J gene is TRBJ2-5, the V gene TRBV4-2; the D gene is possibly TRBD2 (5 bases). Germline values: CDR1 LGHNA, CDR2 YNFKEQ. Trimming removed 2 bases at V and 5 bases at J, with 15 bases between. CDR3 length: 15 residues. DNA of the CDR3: TGTGCCAGCAGCCAAAGCGGAGTGGCTGGGGAGACCCAGTACTTC. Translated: CASSQSGVAGETQYF.

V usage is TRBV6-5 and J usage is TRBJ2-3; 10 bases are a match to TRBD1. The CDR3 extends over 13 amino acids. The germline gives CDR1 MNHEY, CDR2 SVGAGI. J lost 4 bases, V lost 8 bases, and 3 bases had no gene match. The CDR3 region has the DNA TGTGCCAGCGCCGGGACAGGGGCAGATACGCAGTATTTT. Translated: CASAGTGADTQYF.

Written as DNA, the CDR3 is TGCAGCGTAGCCTTTGGCACAGGGCGGTCTCAGCCCCAGCATTTT. Translated, it gives CSVAFGTGRSQPQHF. The gene calls are TRBV29-1 and TRBJ1-5; tentative D call: TRBD1 (6 bases). V was pared by 6 bases and J by 6 bases, with 21 bases between. The CDR3 spans 15 residues. Germline values: CDR1 SQVTM, CDR2 ANQGSEA.

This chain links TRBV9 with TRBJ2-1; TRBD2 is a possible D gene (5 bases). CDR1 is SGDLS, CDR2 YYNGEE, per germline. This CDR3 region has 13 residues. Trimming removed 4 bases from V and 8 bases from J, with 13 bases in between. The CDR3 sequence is CASSLMTRDEQFF. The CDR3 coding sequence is TGTGCCAGCAGCCTTATGACGAGGGATGAGCAGTTCTTC.

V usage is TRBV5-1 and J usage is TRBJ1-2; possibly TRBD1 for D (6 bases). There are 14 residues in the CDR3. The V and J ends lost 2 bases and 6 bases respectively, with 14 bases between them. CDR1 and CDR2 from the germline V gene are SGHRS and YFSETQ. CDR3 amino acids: CASSFSGGLNGYTF. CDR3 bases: TGCGCCAGCAGCTTTTCGGGGGGCCTTAATGGCTACACCTTC.

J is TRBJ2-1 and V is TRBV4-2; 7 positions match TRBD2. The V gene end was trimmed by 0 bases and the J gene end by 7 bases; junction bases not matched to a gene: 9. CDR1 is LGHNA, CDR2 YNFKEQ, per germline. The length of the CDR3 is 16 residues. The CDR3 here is CASSQDRQVGGNEQFF. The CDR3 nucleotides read TGTGCCAGCAGCCAAGATCGGCAAGTGGGGGGGAATGAGCAGTTCTTC.